A single sample is the source of the 6 T cell receptor beta chains below, sequenced in a study of blood T cell repertoires in COVID-19. Profiling relied on immunoSEQ multiplex PCR, and the TCRdb table lists in-frame clones only, not all of them. The table lists about 220,000 clones, 80% of them singletons. What was sequenced was peripheral blood. These receptors originate from a human donor in a cohort sampled during active COVID-19.

This chain connects TRBV10-3 to TRBJ2-7, with 10 positions matching TRBD1. Germline V gene lookup returns CDR1 ENHRY and CDR2 SYGVKD. This CDR3 has 14 residues. The trim removed 6 bases at V and 4 bases at J, leaving 6 bases unmatched. The CDR3 is CAISTGTGVYEQYF. The CDR3 nucleotides are TGTGCCATCAGCACCGGGACAGGGGTATACGAGCAGTACTTC.

The chain joins TRBV7-2 to TRBJ2-7; D possibly corresponds to TRBD2 (5 bases). The CDR3 has 14 amino acids. V gave up 4 bases and J gave up 9 bases, with 19 bases separating them. Germline loops: CDR1 SGHTA, CDR2 FQGNSA. In DNA, the CDR3 is TGTGCCAGCAGCTCCGGATCGGGGTTAATTGGGCAGTACTTC. The encoded protein is CASSSGSGLIGQYF.

This clone was detected only a few times. The chain recombines TRBV5-6 with TRBJ1-2; 8 nucleotides line up with TRBD1. Unmatched junction bases numbered 5, after V lost 3 bases and J lost 7 bases. This CDR3 has 13 amino acids. The germline CDR1 and CDR2 sequences are SGHDT and YYEEEE. CDR3 nucleotide sequence: TGTGCCAGCAGCTGGTCAGGGGGCACTGGCTACACCTTC. Its translation is CASSWSGGTGYTF.

The rearrangement joins TRBV7-2 to TRBJ2-3; 13 bases are shared with TRBD2. CDR1 and CDR2 (germline): SGHTA, FQGNSA. V was clipped by 5 bases and J by 3 bases; unmatched bases: 5. CDR3 size: 16 residues. CDR3 protein: CASSRRTSGSTDTQYF. The CDR3 nucleotides are TGTGCCAGCAGCCGGCGGACTAGCGGGAGTACAGATACGCAGTATTTT.

The chain recombines TRBV29-1 with TRBJ2-7; 9 nucleotides match TRBD1. Germline V gene sequence: CDR1 SQVTM, CDR2 ANQGSEA. The CDR3 length is 13 residues. J gave up 0 bases and V 6 bases, and 3 bases lay outside the gene matches. The CDR3 DNA reads TGCAGCGTGGGGGACAGGGCCTCCTACGAGCAGTACTTC. It specifies CSVGDRASYEQYF.

As regards this clone: Other DNA sequences of this sample code for an identical CDR3. V and J are TRBV27 and TRBJ2-3, with a possible D match to TRBD2 (6 bases). This CDR3 comprises 15 residues. CDR1 MNHEY and CDR2 SMNVEV come from the germline V gene (reference sequence). V was cut by 6 bases and J by 5 bases, with 18 bases left in between. This CDR3 reads CASSDRGGSGDTQYF. CDR3 nucleotides: TGTGCCAGCAGCGACCGAGGAGGGTCGGGAGATACGCAGTATTTT.